This T cell receptor beta chain was retrieved from a study of T cells in Graves' hyperthyroidism and ophthalmopathy. What was amplified from RNA transcripts were TCR beta CDR3 regions. First-round RT-PCR targeting the TCR CDR3 was performed with the HTBI primer set. TCRdb analysed the multiplex PCR reads with MiXCR anew, one entry per CDR3 protein. In the table there are almost 500,000 distinct CDR3 sequences, 22% of which are singletons. Those patients with uncontrolled infection, other autoimmune disease, pregnancy or lactation were excluded. This clonotype showed up just a few times. Its specificity is unknown. V lost 0 bases, J lost 4 bases, and 7 bases lay in between. The CDR3 contains 14 residues. Study observations and caveats: The majority of expanded thyroid clonotypes above 0.001 also appeared in blood.

The rearrangement links TRBV12-3 or TRBV12-4 to TRBJ2-1; no definite D call. Material: blood. The clonotype was recovered from a woman in her seventies with Graves' ophthalmopathy. The CDR3 coding sequence is TGTGCCAGCAGTTTAGCAGACTTTTACAATGAGCAGTTCTTC. This codes for CASSLADFYNEQFF.